This T cell receptor (beta chain) was obtained from a study of blood T cell repertoires in COVID-19. Using immunoSEQ multiplex PCR, the repertoire was profiled, and TCRdb retains in-frame clones only, with some absent. The profile shows about 81,000 clones, about 80% of them singletons. Germline loops: CDR1 SNHLY, CDR2 FYNNEI. The CDR3 length is 13 residues. V shed 8 bases and J shed 0 bases, with 11 bases lying between them. The sequence derives from a human donor in a cohort sampled during active COVID-19. Sequences were obtained from peripheral blood. The J gene is TRBJ2-7, the V gene TRBV2, with D unclear. The chain's CDR3 is CASVAVLSYEQYF. CDR3 nucleotide sequence: TGTGCCAGCGTTGCGGTCCTCTCCTACGAGCAGTACTTC.